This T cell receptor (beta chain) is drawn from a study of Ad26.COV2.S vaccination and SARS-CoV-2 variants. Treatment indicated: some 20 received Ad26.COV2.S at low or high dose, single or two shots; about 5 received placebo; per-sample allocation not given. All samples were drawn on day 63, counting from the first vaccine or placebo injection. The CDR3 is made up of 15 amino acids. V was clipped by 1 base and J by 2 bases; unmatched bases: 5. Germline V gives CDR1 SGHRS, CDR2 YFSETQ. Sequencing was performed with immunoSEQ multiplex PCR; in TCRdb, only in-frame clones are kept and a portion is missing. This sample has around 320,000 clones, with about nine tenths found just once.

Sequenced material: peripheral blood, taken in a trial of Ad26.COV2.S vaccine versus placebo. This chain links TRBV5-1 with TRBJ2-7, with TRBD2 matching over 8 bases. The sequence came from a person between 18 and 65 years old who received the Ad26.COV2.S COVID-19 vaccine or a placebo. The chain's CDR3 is CASSLYAGGAYEQYF. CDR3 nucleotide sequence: TGCGCCAGCAGCTTGTATGCGGGGGGCGCCTACGAGCAGTACTTC.